The 12 T cell receptor beta chains in this list originate from one sample, sequenced in a study of cytomegalovirus exposure and HLA in healthy donors. PCR involved 60 Vbeta and 13 Jbeta primers. The protocol was immunoSEQ multiplex PCR, while the TCRdb copy is restricted to in-frame clones and leaves out a portion. The top ten clones hold 1.4% to 1.5% of a sample with about 130,000 clones, almost 80% of them seen once. Sequenced: PBMCs. Receptors originate from a female donor in good health and CMV-seronegative.

J is TRBJ2-7 and V is TRBV27; no definite D call. Trimming cost V 5 bases and J 0 bases, with 17 bases left between them. Germline V lookup: CDR1 MNHEY, CDR2 SMNVEV (reference sequence). CDR3 length: 16 amino acids. The CDR3 sequence: CASSRSLGTRSYEQYF. The DNA of the CDR3 is TGTGCCAGCAGTCGCTCCCTGGGCACCCGCTCCTACGAGCAGTACTTC.

J is TRBJ2-7 and V is TRBV5-4; TRBD2 matches 7 bases. The J segment lost 0 bases and the V segment lost 5 bases, leaving 5 bases of the junction unmatched. Germline V gives CDR1 SGHNT, CDR2 YYREEE (reference sequence). This CDR3 region has 14 residues. The CDR3 nucleotides read TGTGCCAGCAGGCTGGGGGGGGACTCCTACGAGCAGTACTTC. Residues: CASRLGGDSYEQYF.

The table lists this clone with a count of one. The genes are TRBV11-3 and TRBJ2-7; 8 nucleotides agree with TRBD1. This CDR3 has 14 residues. V lost 5 bases and J lost 2; bases outside the gene matches: 5. The germline V gene has CDR1 SGHNT and CDR2 YENEEA. CDR3 in amino acids: CASSPGQGTYEQYF. DNA of the CDR3: TGTGCCAGCAGCCCCGGACAGGGAACCTACGAGCAGTACTTC.

This clone was counted only a few times. J is TRBJ1-2 and V is TRBV28, with 7 bases fitting TRBD1. Germline values: CDR1 MDHEN, CDR2 SYDVKM. Trimming at V came to 10 bases and at J to 5 bases, leaving 7 bases not matched to a gene. The CDR3 length is 12 residues. The CDR3 sequence is CATRQGGYGYTF. The CDR3, as DNA: TGTGCCACCAGACAGGGCGGTTATGGCTACACCTTC.

J is TRBJ2-7 and V is TRBV28, with D tentatively TRBD1 (6 bases). CDR1 and CDR2 (germline): MDHEN, SYDVKM. V was shortened by 8 bases and J by 4 bases, with 18 bases between the two germline ends. This CDR3 comprises 14 residues. CDR3 sequence (DNA): TGTGCCAGCGTCCTCAGGGGACGGCTATACGAGCAGTACTTC. As protein: CASVLRGRLYEQYF.

The gene calls are TRBV11-2 and TRBJ2-7; 14 nucleotides align to TRBD2. Looked up from germline, CDR1 is SGHAT and CDR2 is FQNNGV. This CDR3 is built from 15 residues. With V trimmed by 4 bases and J by 4 bases, 3 bases remained unmatched. DNA for the CDR3: TGTGCCAGCAGCTCGAGACTAGCGGGAGGGTACGAGCAGTACTTC. This encodes CASSSRLAGGYEQYF.

The chain has TRBV13 and TRBJ2-7; TRBD2 might be the D (6 bases). The germline V gene encodes CDR1 PRHDT and CDR2 FYEKMQ (reference sequence). Trimming left V 4 bases short and J 2 bases short, with 18 bases between. The CDR3 loop spans 16 amino acids. The chain's CDR3 is CASSSSGEEGPYEQYF. DNA of the CDR3: TGTGCCAGCAGCTCCTCGGGAGAGGAGGGGCCCTACGAGCAGTACTTC.

This chain connects TRBV11-3 to TRBJ1-1; D call uncertain. Per germline, CDR1 SGHNT and CDR2 YENEEA. V was clipped by 1 base and J by 1 base, with 4 bases between them. The CDR3 spans 13 residues. CDR3 sequence reads: CASSLAENTEAFF. The CDR3 region has the DNA TGTGCCAGCAGCTTAGCAGAGAACACTGAAGCTTTCTTT.

This chain connects TRBV9 to TRBJ1-4; no clear D gene. There are 14 residues in the CDR3. The germline gives CDR1 SGDLS, CDR2 YYNGEE. Trimming took off 0 bases at V and 4 bases at J, with 7 bases between the two ends. CDR3 residues: CASSVGRYNEKLFF. DNA for the CDR3: TGTGCCAGCAGCGTAGGTCGGTATAATGAAAAACTGTTTTTT.

This chain links TRBV9 with TRBJ2-3; 7 nucleotides match TRBD2. This CDR3 contains 16 residues. J lost 7 bases, V lost 0 bases, and 11 bases had no gene match. Per the germline V gene, CDR1 is SGDLS and CDR2 is YYNGEE. The CDR3 region is CASSVASGDLLYTQYF. The CDR3, as DNA: TGTGCCAGCAGCGTAGCTAGCGGAGACCTCTTATATACGCAGTATTTT.

The J gene is TRBJ2-7, the V gene TRBV28; 9 bases map to TRBD1. The CDR3 has 15 residues. Trimming cost V 4 bases and J 0 bases; bases outside gene matches: 4. Germline assignment: CDR1 MDHEN and CDR2 SYDVKM. In DNA form, the CDR3 reads TGTGCCAGCAGTTCACAGGGGGCCAGCTCCTACGAGCAGTACTTC. This codes for CASSSQGASSYEQYF.

This clone showed up just a few times. The chain links TRBV7-2 to TRBJ1-1; D not resolved. V shed 5 bases and J shed 11 bases, with 12 bases lying between them. Per the germline V gene, CDR1 is SGHTA and CDR2 is FQGNSA. This CDR3 is 11 amino acids long. The CDR3 region has the DNA TGTGCCAGCAGCCTCGTAATCTACGCTTTCTTT. Translating it yields CASSLVIYAFF.